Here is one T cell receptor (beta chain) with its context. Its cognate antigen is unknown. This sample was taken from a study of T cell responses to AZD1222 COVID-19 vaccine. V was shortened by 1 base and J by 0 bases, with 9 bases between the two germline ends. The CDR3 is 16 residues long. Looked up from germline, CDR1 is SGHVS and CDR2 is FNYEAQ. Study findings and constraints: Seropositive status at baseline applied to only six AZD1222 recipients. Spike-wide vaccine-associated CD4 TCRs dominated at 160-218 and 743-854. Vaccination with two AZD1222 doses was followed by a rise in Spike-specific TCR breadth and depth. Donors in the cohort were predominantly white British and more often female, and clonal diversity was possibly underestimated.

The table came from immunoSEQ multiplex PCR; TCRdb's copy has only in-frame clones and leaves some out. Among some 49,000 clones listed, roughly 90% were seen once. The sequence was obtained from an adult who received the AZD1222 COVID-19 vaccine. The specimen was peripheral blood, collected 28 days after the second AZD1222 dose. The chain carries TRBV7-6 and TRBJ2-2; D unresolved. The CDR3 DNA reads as TGTGCCAGCAGCTTAGGCCCTACCCCGAACACCGGGGAGCTGTTTTTT. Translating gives CASSLGPTPNTGELFF.